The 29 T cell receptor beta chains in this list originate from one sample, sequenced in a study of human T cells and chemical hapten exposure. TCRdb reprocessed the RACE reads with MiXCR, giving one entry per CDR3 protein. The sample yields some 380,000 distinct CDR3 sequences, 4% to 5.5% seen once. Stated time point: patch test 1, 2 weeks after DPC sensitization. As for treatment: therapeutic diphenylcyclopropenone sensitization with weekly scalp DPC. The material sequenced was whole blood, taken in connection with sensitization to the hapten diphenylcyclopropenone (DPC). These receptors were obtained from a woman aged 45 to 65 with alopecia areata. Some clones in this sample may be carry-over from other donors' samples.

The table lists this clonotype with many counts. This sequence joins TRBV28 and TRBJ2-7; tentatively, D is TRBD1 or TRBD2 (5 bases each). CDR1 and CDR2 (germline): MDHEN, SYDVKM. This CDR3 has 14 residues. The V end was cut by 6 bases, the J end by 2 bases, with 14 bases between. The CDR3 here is CASRSGDPAYEQYF. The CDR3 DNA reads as TGTGCCAGCAGATCCGGGGACCCGGCCTACGAGCAGTACTTC.

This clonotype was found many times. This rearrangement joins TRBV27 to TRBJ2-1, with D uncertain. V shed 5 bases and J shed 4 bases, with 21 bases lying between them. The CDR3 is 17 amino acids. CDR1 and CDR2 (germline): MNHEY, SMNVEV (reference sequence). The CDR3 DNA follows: TGTGCCAGCAGTCGCGCTGTTTCCGTAATAGGGTACAATGAGCAGTTCTTC. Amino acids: CASSRAVSVIGYNEQFF.

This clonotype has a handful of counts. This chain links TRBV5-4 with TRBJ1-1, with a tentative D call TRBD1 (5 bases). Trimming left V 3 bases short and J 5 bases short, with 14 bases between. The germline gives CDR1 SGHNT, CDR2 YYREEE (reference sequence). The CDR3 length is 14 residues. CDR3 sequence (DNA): TGTGCCAGCAGCTCCGGGCGGGGCGGGACTGAAGCTTTCTTT. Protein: CASSSGRGGTEAFF.

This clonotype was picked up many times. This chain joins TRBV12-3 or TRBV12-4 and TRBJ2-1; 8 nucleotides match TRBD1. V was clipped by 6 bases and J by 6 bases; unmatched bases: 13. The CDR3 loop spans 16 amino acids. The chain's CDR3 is CASRRVQGAGINEQFF. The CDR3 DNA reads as TGTGCCAGCAGAAGAGTTCAGGGGGCGGGAATCAATGAGCAGTTCTTC.

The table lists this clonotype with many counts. The CDR3 sequence is CASRPRLAGSSSTDTQYF. The CDR3 DNA reads as TGTGCCAGCAGACCCAGACTAGCGGGGTCTTCTAGCACAGATACGCAGTATTTT. J is TRBJ2-3 and V is TRBV27, with 11 bases aligning to TRBD2. The V gene's germline CDR1 is MNHEY and CDR2 SMNVEV (reference sequence). This CDR3 has 18 residues. Germline trimming cut 6 bases from V and 0 bases from J; bases unmatched to any gene: 11.

CDR3 coding DNA: TGTGCCAGCAGGACAGGGAGGGGCACTGAAGCTTTCTTT. It is translated as CASRTGRGTEAFF. The chain is built from TRBV12-3 or TRBV12-4 and TRBJ1-1; 7 nucleotides align to TRBD1. CDR3 length: 13 amino acids. V was pared by 6 bases and J by 4 bases, with 5 bases of the junction left unmatched.

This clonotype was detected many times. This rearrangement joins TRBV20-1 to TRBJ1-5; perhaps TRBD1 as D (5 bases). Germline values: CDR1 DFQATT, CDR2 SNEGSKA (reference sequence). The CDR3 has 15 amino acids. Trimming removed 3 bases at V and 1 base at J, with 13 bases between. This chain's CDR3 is CSASGAQPSNQPQHF. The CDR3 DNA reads TGCAGTGCTAGTGGGGCCCAACCAAGCAATCAGCCCCAGCATTTT.

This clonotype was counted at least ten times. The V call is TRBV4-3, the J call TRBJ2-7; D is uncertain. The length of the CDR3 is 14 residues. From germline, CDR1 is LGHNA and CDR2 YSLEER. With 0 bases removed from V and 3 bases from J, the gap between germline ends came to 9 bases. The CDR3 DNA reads TGCGCCAGCAGCCAAGATATAGGCCGCTACGAGCAGTACTTC. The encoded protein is CASSQDIGRYEQYF.

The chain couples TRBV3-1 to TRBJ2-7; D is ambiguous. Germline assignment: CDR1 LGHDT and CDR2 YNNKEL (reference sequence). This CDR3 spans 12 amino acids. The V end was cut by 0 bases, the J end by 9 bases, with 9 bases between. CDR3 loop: CASSQDRRGQYF. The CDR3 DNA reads TGTGCCAGCAGCCAAGATCGCAGAGGGCAGTACTTC.

CDR3 coding DNA: TGTGCCAGTAGTATGATCAGGGAACGCAATCAGCCCCAGCATTTT. Encoded protein: CASSMIRERNQPQHF. The rearrangement joins TRBV19 to TRBJ1-5; D is perhaps TRBD1 (5 bases). CDR1 is LNHDA and CDR2 is SQIVND in the germline V gene (reference sequence). The V end was cut by 3 bases, the J end by 2 bases, with 11 bases between. CDR3 length: 15 amino acids.

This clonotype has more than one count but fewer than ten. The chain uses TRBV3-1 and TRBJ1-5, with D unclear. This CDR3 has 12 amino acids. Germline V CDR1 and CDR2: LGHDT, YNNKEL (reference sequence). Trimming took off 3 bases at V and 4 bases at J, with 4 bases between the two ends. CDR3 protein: CASSHLNQPQHF. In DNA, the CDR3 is TGTGCCAGCAGCCATCTTAATCAGCCCCAGCATTTT.

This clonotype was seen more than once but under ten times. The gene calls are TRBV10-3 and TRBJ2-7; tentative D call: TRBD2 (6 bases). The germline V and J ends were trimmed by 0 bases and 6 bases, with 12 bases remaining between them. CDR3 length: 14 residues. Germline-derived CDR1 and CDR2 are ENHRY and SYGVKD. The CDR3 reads CAISESPVSGEQYF. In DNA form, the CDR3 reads TGTGCCATCAGTGAGTCGCCCGTTAGCGGCGAGCAGTACTTC.

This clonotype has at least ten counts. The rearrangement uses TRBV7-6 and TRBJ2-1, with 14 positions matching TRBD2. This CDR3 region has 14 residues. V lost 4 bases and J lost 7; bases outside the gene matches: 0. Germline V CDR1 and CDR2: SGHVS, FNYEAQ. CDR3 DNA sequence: TGTGCCAGCAGCTGGACTAGCGGGGGGAATGAGCAGTTCTTC. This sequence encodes CASSWTSGGNEQFF.

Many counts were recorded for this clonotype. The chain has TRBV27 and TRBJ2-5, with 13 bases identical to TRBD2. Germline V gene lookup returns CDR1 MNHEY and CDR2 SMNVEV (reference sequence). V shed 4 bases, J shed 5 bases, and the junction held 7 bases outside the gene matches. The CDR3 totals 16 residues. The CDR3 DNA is TGTGCCAGCAGTTACAAACTAGCGGGGGGGTTGGAGACCCAGTACTTC. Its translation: CASSYKLAGGLETQYF.

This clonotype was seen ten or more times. The CDR3 reads CAISDSPTSGRGSYEQYF. DNA of the CDR3: TGTGCCATCAGCGATTCCCCGACTAGCGGGAGGGGCTCCTACGAGCAGTACTTC. The chain carries TRBV10-3 and TRBJ2-7; the match to TRBD2 covers 14 bases. Trimming took 6 bases from V and 0 from J; bases not matched to a gene: 10. Germline CDR1 is ENHRY and CDR2 is SYGVKD. The CDR3 is 18 residues long.

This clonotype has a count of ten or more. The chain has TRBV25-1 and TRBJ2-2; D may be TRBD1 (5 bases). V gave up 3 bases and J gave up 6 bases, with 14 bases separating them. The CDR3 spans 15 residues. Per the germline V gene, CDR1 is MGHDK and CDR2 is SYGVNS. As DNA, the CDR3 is TGTGCCAGCAGTGAGCCCCAGGGTGTCCCCGGGGAGCTGTTTTTT. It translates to CASSEPQGVPGELFF.

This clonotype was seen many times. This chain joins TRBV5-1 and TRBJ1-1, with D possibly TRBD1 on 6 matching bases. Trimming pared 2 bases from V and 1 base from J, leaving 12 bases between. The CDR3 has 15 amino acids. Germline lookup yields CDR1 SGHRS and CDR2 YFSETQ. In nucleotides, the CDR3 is TGCGCCAGCAGCTTCGTGGCAGGGGCGAACACTGAAGCTTTCTTT. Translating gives CASSFVAGANTEAFF.

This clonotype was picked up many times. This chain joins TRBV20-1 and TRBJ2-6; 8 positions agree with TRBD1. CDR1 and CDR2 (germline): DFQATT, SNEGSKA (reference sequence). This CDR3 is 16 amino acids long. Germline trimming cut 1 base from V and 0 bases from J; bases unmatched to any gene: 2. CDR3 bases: TGCAGTGCTAGAGGGACAGGGCTCTCTGGGGCCAACGTCCTGACTTTC. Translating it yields CSARGTGLSGANVLTF.

The CDR3 coding sequence is TGCAGTGCTAGTGGGTTGGATGGCTACACCTTC. Amino acid sequence: CSASGLDGYTF. The chain links TRBV20-1 to TRBJ1-2; D is ambiguous. The length of the CDR3 is 11 residues. Germline CDR1 and CDR2: DFQATT and SNEGSKA (reference sequence). The germline V and J ends were trimmed by 3 bases and 6 bases, with 8 bases remaining between them.

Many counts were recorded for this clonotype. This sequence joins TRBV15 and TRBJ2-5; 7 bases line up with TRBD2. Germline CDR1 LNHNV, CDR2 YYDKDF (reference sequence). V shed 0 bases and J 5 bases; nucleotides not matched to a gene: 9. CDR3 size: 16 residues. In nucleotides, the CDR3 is TGTGCCACCAGCAGAGATCGCGGGAGCGTCGAGGAGACCCAGTACTTC. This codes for CATSRDRGSVEETQYF.

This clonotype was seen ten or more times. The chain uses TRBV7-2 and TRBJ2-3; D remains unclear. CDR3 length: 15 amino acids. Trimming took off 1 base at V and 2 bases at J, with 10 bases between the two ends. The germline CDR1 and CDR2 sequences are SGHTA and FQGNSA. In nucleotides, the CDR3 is TGTGCCAGCAGCTTAGTATCGGTTCCCACAGATACGCAGTATTTT. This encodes CASSLVSVPTDTQYF.

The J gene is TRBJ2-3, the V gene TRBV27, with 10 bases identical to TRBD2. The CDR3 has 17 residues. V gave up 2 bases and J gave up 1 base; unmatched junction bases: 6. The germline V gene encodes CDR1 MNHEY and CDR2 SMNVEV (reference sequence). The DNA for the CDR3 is TGTGCCAGCAGTTTAGTTGGAGCGGGAGGGGGCACAGATACGCAGTATTTT. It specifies CASSLVGAGGGTDTQYF.

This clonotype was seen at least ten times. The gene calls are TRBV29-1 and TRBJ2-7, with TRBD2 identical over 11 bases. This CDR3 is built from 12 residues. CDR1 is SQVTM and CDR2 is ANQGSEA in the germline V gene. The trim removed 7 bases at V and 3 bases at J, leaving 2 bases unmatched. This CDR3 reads CSAGTSGYEQYF. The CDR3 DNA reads TGCAGCGCTGGGACTAGCGGCTACGAGCAGTACTTC.

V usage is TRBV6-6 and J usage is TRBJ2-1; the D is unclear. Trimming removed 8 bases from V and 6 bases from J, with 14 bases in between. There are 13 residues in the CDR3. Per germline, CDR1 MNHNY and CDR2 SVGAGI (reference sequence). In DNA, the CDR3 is TGTGCCAGCGTGGCCGATATGGGCAATGAGCAGTTCTTC. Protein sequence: CASVADMGNEQFF.

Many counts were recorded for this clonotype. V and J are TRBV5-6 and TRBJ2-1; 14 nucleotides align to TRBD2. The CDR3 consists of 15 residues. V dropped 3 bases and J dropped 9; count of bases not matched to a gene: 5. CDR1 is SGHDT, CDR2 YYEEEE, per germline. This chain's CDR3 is CASSSGLAGGGEQFF. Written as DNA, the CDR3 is TGTGCCAGCAGCTCCGGACTAGCGGGGGGTGGTGAGCAGTTCTTC.

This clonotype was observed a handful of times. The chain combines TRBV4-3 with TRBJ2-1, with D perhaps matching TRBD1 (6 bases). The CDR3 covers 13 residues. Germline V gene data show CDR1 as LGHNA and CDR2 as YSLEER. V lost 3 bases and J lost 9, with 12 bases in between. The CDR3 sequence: CASSQEQGSEQFF. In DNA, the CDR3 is TGCGCCAGCAGCCAGGAACAGGGAAGTGAGCAGTTCTTC.

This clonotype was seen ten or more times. For the CDR3, the DNA is TGTGCCAGCAGTTTTTTAGGCAAAGCTAACTATGGCTACACCTTC. Amino acid sequence: CASSFLGKANYGYTF. This chain uses TRBV27 with TRBJ1-2; D call uncertain. Germline V CDR1 and CDR2: MNHEY, SMNVEV (reference sequence). With 3 bases removed from V and 0 bases from J, the gap between germline ends came to 11 bases. The CDR3 spans 15 residues.

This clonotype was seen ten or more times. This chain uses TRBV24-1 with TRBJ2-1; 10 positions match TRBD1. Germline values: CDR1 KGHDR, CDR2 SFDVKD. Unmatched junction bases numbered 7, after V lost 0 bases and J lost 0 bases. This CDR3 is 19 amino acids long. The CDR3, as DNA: TGTGCCACCAGTGATTTGAAGGGACAGGGGACTCGCTCCTACAATGAGCAGTTCTTC. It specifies CATSDLKGQGTRSYNEQFF.

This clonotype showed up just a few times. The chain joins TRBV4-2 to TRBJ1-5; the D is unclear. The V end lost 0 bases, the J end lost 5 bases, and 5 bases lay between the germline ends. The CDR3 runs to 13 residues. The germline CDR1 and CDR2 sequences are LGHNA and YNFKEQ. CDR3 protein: CASSQERDQPQHF. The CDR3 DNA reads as TGTGCCAGCAGCCAAGAAAGAGATCAGCCCCAGCATTTT.